This T cell receptor beta chain was obtained from a study of OX40 agonist ivuxolimab in advanced cancers. The method was immunoSEQ multiplex PCR; TCRdb's version includes in-frame clones alone and lacks a portion of them. The sample includes about 79,000 clones, approximately 85% of them seen just once. Trimming took 9 bases from V and 0 from J, leaving 21 bases between them. CDR3 length equals 17 residues. The germline gives CDR1 LNHDA, CDR2 SQIVND (reference sequence). The source is an adult with an advanced solid tumor such as melanoma, head and neck, liver or kidney cancer. Sample: CD4+ or CD8+ T cells sorted from blood, taken in a trial of the OX40 agonist ivuxolimab. V and J are TRBV19 and TRBJ1-3; D is possibly TRBD1 (6 bases). Here the CDR3 reads CASLNSGAADSGNTIYF. The CDR3 DNA reads TGTGCCAGCCTTAATTCAGGGGCGGCAGACTCTGGAAACACCATATATTTT.